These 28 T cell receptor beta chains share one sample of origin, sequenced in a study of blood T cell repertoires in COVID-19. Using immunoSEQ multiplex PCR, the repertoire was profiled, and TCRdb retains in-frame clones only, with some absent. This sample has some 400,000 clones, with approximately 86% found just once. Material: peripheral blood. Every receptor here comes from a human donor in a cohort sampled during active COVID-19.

The CDR3 DNA sequence: TGTGCCAGCAGCTCCCAGACAGGTGTTGTTGAAAAACTGTTTTTT. Its translation: CASSSQTGVVEKLFF. J is TRBJ1-4 and V is TRBV7-2, with D possibly matching TRBD1 (6 bases). The CDR3 consists of 15 residues. The ends were cut back, 4 bases at V and 7 bases at J, with 16 bases in the middle. Germline values: CDR1 SGHTA, CDR2 FQGNSA.

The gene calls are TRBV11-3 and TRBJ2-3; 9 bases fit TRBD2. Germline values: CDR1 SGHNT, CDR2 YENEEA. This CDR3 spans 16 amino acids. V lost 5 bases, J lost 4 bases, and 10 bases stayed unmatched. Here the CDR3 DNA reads TGTGCCAGCAGCCCGTTGGGCGGGGGGGCCCCAGATACGCAGTATTTT. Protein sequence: CASSPLGGGAPDTQYF.

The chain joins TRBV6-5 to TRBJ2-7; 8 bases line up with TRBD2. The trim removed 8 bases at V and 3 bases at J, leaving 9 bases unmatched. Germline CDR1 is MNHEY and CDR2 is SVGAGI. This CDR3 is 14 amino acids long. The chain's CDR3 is CASLAGGMVYEQYF. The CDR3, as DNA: TGTGCCAGCCTTGCGGGGGGCATGGTCTACGAGCAGTACTTC.

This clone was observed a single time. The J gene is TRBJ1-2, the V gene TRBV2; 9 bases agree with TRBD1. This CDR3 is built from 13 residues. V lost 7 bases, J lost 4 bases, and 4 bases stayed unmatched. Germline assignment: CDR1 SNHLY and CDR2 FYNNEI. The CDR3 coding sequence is TGTGCCAGCAACGGACAGGGGACCTATGGCTACACCTTC. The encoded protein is CASNGQGTYGYTF.

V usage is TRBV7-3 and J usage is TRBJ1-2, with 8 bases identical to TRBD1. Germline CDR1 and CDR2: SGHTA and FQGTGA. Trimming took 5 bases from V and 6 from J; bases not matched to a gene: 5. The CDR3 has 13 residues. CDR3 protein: CASSRTGSNGYTF. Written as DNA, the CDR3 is TGTGCCAGCAGCAGGACAGGGAGTAATGGCTACACCTTC.

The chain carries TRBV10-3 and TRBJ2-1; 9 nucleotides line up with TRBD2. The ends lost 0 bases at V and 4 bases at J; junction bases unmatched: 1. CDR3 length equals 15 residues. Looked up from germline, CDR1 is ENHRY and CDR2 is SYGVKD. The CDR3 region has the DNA TGTGCCATCAGTGAGTCTAGCGGGAGATACAATGAGCAGTTCTTC. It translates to CAISESSGRYNEQFF.

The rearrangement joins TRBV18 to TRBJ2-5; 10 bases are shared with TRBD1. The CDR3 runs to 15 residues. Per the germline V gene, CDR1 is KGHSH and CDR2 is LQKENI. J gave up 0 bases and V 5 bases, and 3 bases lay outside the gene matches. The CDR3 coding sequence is TGTGCCAGCTCAGCCGGACAGGGGGACCAAGAGACCCAGTACTTC. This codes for CASSAGQGDQETQYF.

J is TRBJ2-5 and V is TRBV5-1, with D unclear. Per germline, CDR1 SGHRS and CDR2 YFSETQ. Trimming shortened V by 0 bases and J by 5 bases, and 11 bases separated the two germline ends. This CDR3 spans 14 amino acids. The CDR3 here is CASSLAPQQETQYF. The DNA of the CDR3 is TGCGCCAGCAGCTTGGCCCCACAGCAGGAGACCCAGTACTTC.

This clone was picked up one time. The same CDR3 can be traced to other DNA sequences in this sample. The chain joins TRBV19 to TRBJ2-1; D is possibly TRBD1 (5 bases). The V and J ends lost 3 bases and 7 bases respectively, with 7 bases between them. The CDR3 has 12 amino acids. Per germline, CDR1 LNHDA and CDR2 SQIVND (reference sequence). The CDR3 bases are TGTGCCAGTAGTATCCAGGGAAATGAGCAGTTCTTC. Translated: CASSIQGNEQFF.

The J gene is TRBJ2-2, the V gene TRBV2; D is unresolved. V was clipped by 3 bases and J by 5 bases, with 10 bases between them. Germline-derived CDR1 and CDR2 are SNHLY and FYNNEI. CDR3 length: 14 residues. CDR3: CASSDPPTTGELFF. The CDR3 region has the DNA TGTGCCAGCAGTGATCCGCCAACAACCGGGGAGCTGTTTTTT.

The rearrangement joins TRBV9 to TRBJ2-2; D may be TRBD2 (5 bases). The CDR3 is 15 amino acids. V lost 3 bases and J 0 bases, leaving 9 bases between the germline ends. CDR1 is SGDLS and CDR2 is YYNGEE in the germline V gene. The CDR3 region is CASSGTRANTGELFF. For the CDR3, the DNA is TGTGCCAGCAGCGGTACTAGAGCGAACACCGGGGAGCTGTTTTTT.

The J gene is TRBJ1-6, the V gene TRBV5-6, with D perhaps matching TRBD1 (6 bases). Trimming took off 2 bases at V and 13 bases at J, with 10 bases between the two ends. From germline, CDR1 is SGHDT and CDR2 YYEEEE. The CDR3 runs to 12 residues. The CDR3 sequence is CASSLQGSPLHF. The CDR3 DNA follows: TGTGCCAGCAGCTTACAGGGCTCCCCCCTCCACTTT. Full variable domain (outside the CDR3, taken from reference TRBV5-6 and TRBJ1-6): DAGVTQSPTHLIKTRGQQVTLRCSPKSGHDTVSWYQQALGQGPQFIFQYYEEEERQRGNFPDRFSGHQFPNYSSELNVNALLLGDSALYLCASSLQGSPLHFGNGTRLTVT.

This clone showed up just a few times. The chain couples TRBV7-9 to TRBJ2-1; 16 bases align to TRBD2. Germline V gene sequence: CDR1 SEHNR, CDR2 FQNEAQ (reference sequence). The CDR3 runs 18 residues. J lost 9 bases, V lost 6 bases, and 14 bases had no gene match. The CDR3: CASSSGTSGRAKIGEQFF. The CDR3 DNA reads TGTGCCAGCAGTTCAGGGACTAGCGGGAGGGCCAAAATAGGTGAGCAGTTCTTC.

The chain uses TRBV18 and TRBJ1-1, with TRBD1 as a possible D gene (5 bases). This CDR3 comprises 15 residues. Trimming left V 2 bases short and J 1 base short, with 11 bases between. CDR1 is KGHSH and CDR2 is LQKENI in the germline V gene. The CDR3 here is CASSPGAGENTEAFF. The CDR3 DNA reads TGTGCCAGCTCACCAGGGGCGGGAGAGAACACTGAAGCTTTCTTT.

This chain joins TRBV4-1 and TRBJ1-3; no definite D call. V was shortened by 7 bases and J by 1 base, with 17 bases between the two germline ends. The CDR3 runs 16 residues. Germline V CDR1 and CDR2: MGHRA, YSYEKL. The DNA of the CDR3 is TGCGCCAGCACTATTAGCGAGGGCTCATCTGGAAACACCATATATTTT. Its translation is CASTISEGSSGNTIYF.

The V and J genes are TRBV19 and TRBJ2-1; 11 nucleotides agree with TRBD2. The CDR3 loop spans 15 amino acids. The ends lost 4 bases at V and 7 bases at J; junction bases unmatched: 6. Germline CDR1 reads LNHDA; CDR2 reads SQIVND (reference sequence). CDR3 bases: TGTGCCAGTAGTAATAGCGGGGGGGCCGAAAATGAGCAGTTCTTC. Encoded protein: CASSNSGGAENEQFF. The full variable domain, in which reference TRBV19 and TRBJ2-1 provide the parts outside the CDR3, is DGGITQSPKYLFRKEGQNVTLSCEQNLNHDAMYWYRQDPGQGLRLIYYSQIVNDFQKGDIAEGYSVSREKKESFPLTVTSAQKNPTAFYLCASSNSGGAENEQFFGPGTRLTVL.

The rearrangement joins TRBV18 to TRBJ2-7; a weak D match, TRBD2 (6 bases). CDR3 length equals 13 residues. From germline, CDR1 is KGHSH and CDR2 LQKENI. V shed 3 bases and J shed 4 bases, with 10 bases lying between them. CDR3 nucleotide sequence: TGTGCCAGCTCACCCGGGAGCGGGTACGAGCAGTACTTC. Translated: CASSPGSGYEQYF.

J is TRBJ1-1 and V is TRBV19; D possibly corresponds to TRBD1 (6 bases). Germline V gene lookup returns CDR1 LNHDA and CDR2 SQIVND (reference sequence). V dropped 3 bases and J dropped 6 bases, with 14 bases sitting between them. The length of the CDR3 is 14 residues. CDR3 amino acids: CASSIAGAWAEAFF. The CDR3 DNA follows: TGTGCCAGTAGTATCGCAGGGGCATGGGCTGAAGCTTTCTTT.

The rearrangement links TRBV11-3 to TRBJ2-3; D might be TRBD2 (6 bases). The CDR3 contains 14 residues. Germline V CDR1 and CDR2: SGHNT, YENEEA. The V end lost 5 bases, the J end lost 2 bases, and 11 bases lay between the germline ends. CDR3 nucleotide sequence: TGTGCCAGCAGCCCCGGGGGAAACACAGATACGCAGTATTTT. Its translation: CASSPGGNTDTQYF. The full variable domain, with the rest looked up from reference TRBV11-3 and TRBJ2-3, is EAGVVQSPRYKIIEKKQPVAFWCNPISGHNTLYWYLQNLGQGPELLIRYENEEAVDDSQLPKDRFSAERLKGVDSTLKIQPAELGDSAVYLCASSPGGNTDTQYFGPGTRLTVL.

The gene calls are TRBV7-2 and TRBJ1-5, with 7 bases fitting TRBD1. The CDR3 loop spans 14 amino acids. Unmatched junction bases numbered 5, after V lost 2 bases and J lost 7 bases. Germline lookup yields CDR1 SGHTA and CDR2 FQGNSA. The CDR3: CASSLRQGGQPQHF. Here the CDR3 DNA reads TGTGCCAGCAGCTTACGACAGGGAGGACAGCCCCAGCATTTT.

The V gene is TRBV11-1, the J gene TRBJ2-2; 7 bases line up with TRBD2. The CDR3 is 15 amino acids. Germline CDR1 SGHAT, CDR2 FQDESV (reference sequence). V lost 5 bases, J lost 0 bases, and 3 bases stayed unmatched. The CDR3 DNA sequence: TGTGCCAGCAGCCCCGGGACTACGAACACCGGGGAGCTGTTTTTT. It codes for CASSPGTTNTGELFF.

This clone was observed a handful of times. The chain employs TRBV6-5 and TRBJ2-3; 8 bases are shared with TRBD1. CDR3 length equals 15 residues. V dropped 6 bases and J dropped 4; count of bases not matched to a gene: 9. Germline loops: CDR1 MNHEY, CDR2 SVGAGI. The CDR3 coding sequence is TGTGCCAGCAGCCCGACAGGGGATCAGGCAGATACGCAGTATTTT. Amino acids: CASSPTGDQADTQYF.

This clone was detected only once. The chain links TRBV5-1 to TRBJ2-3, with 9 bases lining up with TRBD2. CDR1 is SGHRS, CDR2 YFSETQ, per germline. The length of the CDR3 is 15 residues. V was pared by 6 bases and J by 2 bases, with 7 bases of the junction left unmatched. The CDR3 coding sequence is TGCGCCAGCAAACCTAGCGGGATTTACACAGATACGCAGTATTTT. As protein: CASKPSGIYTDTQYF.

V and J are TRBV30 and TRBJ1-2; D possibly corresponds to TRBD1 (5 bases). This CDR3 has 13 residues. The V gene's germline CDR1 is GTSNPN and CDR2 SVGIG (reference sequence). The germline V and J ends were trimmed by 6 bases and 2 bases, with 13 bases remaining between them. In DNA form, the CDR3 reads TGTGCCTGCAACCTGGACACGAACTATGGCTACACCTTC. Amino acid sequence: CACNLDTNYGYTF.

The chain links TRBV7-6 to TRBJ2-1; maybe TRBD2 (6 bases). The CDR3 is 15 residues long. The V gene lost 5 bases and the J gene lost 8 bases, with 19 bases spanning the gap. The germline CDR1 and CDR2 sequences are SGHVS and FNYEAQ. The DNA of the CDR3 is TGTGCCAGCAGCGCCGGGACGCGGGGCTTCGATGAGCAGTTCTTC. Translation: CASSAGTRGFDEQFF.

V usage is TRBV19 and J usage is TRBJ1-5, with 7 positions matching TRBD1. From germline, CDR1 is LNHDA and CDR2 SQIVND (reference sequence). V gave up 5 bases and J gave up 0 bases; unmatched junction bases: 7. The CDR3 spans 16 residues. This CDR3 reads CASSSRQGYSNQPQHF. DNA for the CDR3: TGTGCCAGTAGTTCAAGACAGGGTTATAGCAATCAGCCCCAGCATTTT.

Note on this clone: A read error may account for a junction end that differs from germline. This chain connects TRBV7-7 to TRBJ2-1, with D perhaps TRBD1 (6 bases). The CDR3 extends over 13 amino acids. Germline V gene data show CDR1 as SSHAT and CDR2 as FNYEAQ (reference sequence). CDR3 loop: CASSSDREQQQFF. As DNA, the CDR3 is TGTGCTAGCAGCTCGGACAGAGAACAACAACAGTTCTTC.

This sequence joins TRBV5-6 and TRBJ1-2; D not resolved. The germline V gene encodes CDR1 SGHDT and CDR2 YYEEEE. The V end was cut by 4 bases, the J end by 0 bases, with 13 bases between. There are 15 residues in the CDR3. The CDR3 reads CASSPQAGANYGYTF. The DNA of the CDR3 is TGTGCCAGCAGCCCCCAGGCGGGAGCTAACTATGGCTACACCTTC.